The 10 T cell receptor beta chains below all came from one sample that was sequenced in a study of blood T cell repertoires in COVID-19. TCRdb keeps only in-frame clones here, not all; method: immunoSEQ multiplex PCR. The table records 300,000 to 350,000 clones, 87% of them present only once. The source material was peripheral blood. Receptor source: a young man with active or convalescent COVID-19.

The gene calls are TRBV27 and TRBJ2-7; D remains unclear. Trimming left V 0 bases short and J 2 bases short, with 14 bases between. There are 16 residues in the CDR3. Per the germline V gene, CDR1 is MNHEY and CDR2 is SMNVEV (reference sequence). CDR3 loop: CASSLSFRKSTYEQYF. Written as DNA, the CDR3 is TGTGCCAGCAGTTTATCCTTCAGGAAAAGCACCTACGAGCAGTACTTC.

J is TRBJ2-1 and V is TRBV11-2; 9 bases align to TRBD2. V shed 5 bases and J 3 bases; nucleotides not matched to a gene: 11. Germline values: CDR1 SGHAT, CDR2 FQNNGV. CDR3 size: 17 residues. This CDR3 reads CASSSTPGTSSYNEQFF. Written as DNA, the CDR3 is TGTGCCAGCAGCAGTACCCCCGGGACTAGCAGCTACAATGAGCAGTTCTTC.

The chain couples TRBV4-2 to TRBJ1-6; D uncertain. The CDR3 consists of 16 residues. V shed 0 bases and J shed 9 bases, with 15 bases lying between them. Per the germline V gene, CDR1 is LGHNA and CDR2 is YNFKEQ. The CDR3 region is CASSQDIHGVGSPLHF. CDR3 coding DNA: TGTGCCAGCAGCCAAGATATTCACGGGGTGGGTTCACCCCTCCACTTT.

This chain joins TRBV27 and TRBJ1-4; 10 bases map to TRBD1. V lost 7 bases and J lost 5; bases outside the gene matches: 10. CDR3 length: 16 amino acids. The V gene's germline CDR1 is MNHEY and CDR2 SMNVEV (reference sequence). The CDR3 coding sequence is TGTGCCAGCACCTCTCCCCCGGGACAGGGGAATGAAAAACTGTTTTTT. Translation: CASTSPPGQGNEKLFF. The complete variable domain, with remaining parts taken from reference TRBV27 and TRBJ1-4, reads EAQVTQNPRYLITVTGKKLTVTCSQNMNHEYMSWYRQDPGLGLRQIYYSMNVEVTDKGDVPEGYKVSRKEKRNFPLILESPSPNQTSLYFCASTSPPGQGNEKLFFGSGTQLSVL.

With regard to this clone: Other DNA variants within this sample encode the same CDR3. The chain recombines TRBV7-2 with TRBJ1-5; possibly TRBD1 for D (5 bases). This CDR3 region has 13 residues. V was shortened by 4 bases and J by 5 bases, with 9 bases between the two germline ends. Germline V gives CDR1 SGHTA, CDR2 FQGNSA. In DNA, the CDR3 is TGTGCCAGCAGCTCCCAGGGCTATCAGCCCCAGCATTTT. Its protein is CASSSQGYQPQHF.

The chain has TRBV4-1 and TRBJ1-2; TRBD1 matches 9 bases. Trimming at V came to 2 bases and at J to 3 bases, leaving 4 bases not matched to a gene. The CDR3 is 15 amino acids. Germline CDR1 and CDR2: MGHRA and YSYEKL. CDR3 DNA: TGCGCCAGCAGCCAATTGGACAGGGGAGACTATGGCTACACCTTC. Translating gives CASSQLDRGDYGYTF.

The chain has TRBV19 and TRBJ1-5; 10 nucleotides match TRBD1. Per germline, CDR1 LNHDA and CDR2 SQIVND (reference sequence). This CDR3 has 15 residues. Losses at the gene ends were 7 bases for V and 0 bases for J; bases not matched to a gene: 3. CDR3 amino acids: CASTGQGYSNQPQHF. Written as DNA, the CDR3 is TGTGCCAGTACGGGACAGGGGTATAGCAATCAGCCCCAGCATTTT.

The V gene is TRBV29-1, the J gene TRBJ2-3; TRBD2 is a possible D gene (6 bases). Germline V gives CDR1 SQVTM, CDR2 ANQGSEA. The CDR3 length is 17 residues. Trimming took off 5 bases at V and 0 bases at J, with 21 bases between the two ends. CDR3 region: CSVLKSGLAISTDTQYF. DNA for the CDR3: TGCAGCGTTTTAAAAAGCGGGCTAGCGATTAGCACAGATACGCAGTATTTT.

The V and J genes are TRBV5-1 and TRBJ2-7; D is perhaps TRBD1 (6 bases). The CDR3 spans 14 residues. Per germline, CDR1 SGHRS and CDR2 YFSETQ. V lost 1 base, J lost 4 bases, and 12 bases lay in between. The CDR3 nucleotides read TGCGCCAGCAGCTTGTCCTGGACAGAGTACGAGCAGTACTTC. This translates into CASSLSWTEYEQYF.

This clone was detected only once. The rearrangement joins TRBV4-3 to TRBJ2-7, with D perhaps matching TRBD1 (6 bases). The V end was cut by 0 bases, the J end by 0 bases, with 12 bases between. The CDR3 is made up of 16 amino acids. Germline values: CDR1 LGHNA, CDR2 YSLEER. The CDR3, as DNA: TGCGCCAGCAGCCAAGACCAGGGGCCGAGCTCCTACGAGCAGTACTTC. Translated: CASSQDQGPSSYEQYF.